These T cell receptor beta chains were read from a single sample in a study of T cell repertoires in cytomegalovirus infection. Their antigens remain unidentified. Each CDR3 protein gets one entry after TCRdb re-called the reads with MiXCR. The sample yields 750,000 to 900,000 distinct CDR3 sequences, 25% to 35% seen once. The starting material was cultured CD8+ T cells from PBMCs, obtained from culture after CMV antigen stimulation. The receptors were sampled from a human donor in good health (CMV status not recorded). Some clones in this sample may be carry-over from other donors' samples. The CDR3 runs from the conserved cysteine through the conserved F or W.

TRBV7-3 CASSPPTIYEQYF
TRBV4-1 CASSQESSGANTGELFF
TRBV28 CASSSSTLERHTEAFF
TRBV10-2 CASSESRQETQYF
TRBV27 CASSLYRGTERNEQFF
TRBV14 CASSRSGTGYQPQHF
TRBV10-3 CAISEPILPLTGSSYNEQFF
TRBV4-1 CASSRTTVGNTEAFF
TRBV4-1 CASSQDLARGLDGYTF
TRBV4-3 CASSQVSGLEAFF
TRBV5-6 CASSLGGGDESF
TRBV7-9 CASSPGGETEAFF
TRBV4-1 CASSLPLGGNEQFF
TRBV7-9 CASSSSTGSDTGELFF
TRBV7-9 CASSPNRARSYNEQFF
TRBV18 CASSPTQGQLDEQYF
TRBV5-1 CASARRETSEQYF
TRBV7-2 CASSSSGGQLDTQYF
TRBV18 CASSTPRDRNTEAFF
TRBV7-2 CASSARRSGGRTYEQYF
TRBV7-6 CASSLVSARVHTEAFF
TRBV27 CASRDTPYEQYF
TRBV6-2/TRBV6-3 CASSSYTEQFF
TRBV9 CASSPKEQFF
TRBV7-6 CASRDEIGTGNIPNYGYTF
TRBV27 CASSGTGEAFF
TRBV19 CASSLLRDRVSWAFF
TRBV7-9 CASSKAQEYEQYF
TRBV7-9 CASSRRYIGPSGTDTQYF
TRBV4-1 CASSSLPEDTQYF
TRBV27 CASSLSSWGGALETQYF
TRBV12-3/TRBV12-4 CASSPTARTYTEAFF
TRBV24-1 CATSSGTPYNEQFF
TRBV27 CASRKGHSNQPQHF
TRBV6-5 CASSYSTTFYGYTF
TRBV29-1 CSVRKYTNTEAFF
TRBV10-3 CAISLTDYGYTF
TRBV27 CASSLIRGSPYNEQFF
TRBV2 CTSGRTGNRGNQPQHF
TRBV7-3 CASSLTTFEAYNEQFF
TRBV6-1 CASIQWGEAFF